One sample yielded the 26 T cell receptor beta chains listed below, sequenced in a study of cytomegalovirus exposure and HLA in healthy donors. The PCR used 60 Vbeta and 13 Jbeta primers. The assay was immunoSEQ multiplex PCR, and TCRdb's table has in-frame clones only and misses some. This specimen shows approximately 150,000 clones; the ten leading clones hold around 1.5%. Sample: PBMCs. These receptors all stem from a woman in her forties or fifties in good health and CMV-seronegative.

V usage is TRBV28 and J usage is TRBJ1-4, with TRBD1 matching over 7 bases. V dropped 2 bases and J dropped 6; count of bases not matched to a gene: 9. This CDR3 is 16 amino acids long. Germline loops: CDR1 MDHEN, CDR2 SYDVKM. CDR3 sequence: CASSLQGGVVDEKLFF. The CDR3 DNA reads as TGTGCCAGCAGTTTACAAGGGGGCGTTGTTGATGAAAAACTGTTTTTT.

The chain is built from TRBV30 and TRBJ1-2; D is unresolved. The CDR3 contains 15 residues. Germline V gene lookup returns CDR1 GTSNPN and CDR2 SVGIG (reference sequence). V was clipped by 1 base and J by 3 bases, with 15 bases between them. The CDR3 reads CAWSATRLSYYGYTF. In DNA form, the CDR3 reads TGTGCCTGGAGTGCGACAAGGCTGTCCTACTATGGCTACACCTTC.

The CDR3 is CASSYSRGGHEQFF. The CDR3 DNA reads as TGTGCCAGCAGTTACTCGAGGGGGGGTCATGAGCAGTTCTTC. V usage is TRBV6-6 and J usage is TRBJ2-1; D is possibly TRBD2 (7 bases). The CDR3 extends over 14 amino acids. The germline V and J ends were trimmed by 0 bases and 8 bases, with 11 bases remaining between them. Germline CDR1 and CDR2: MNHNY and SVGAGI (reference sequence).

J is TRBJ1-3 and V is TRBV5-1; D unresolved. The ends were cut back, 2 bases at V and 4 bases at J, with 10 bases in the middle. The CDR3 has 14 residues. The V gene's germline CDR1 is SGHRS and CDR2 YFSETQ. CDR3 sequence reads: CASSLKEVGNTIYF. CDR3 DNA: TGCGCCAGCAGCTTAAAGGAGGTCGGAAACACCATATATTTT.

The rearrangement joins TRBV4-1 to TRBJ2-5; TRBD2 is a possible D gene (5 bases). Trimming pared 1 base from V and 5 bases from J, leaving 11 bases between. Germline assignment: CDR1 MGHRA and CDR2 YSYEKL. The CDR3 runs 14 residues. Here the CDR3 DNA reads TGCGCCAGCAGCCAAGGGCTAGCTGGTGAGACCCAGTACTTC. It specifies CASSQGLAGETQYF.

CDR3 sequence reads: CASSTGQTGTQYF. The CDR3 coding sequence is TGTGCCAGCAGTACCGGACAGACAGGGACCCAGTACTTC. The chain uses TRBV28 and TRBJ2-5, with a possible D match to TRBD1 (6 bases). Per the germline V gene, CDR1 is MDHEN and CDR2 is SYDVKM. V was cut by 5 bases and J by 7 bases, with 14 bases left in between. CDR3 length: 13 residues.

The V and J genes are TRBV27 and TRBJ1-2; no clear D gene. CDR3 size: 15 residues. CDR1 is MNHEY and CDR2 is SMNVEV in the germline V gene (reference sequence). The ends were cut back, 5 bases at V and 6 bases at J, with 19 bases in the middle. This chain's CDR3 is CASSGSRVLADGYTF. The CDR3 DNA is TGTGCCAGCAGTGGATCGAGGGTCCTAGCGGATGGCTACACCTTC.

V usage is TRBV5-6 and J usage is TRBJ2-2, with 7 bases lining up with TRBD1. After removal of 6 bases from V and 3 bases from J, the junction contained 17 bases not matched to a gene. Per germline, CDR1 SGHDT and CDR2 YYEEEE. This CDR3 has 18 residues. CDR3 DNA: TGTGCCAGCAAGGGGTCCTTTACAACAGGGGTTGACACCGGGGAGCTGTTTTTT. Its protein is CASKGSFTTGVDTGELFF.

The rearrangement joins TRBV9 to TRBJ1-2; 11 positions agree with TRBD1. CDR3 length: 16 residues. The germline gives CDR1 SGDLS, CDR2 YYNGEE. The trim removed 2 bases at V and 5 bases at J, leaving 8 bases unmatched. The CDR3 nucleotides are TGTGCCAGCAGCGTGAGAGGACAGGGGGCGGGGTATGGCTACACCTTC. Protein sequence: CASSVRGQGAGYGYTF.

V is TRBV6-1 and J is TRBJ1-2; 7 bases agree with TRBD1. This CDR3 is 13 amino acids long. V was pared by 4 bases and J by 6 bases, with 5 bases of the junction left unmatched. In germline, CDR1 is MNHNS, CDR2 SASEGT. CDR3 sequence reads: CASSVTGWHGYTF. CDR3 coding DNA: TGTGCCAGCAGTGTGACAGGGTGGCATGGCTACACCTTC.

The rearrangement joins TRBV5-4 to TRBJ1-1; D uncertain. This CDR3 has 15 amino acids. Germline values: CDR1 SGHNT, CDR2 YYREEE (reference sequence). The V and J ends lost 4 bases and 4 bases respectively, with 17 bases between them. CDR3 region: CASSPGLRAVTEAFF. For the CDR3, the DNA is TGTGCCAGCAGCCCCGGTCTGAGGGCTGTCACTGAAGCTTTCTTT.

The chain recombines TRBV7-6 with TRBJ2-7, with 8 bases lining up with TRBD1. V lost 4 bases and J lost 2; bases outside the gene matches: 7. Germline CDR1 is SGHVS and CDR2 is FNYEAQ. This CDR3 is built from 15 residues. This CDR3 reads CASSSGTGLPYEQYF. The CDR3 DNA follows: TGTGCCAGCAGCTCAGGGACAGGCCTACCCTACGAGCAGTACTTC.

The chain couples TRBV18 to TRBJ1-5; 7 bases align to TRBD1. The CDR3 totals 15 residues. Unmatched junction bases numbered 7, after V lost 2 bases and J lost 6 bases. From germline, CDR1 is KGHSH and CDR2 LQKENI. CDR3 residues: CASSPEQGVSQPQHF. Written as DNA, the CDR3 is TGTGCCAGCTCACCAGAGCAGGGGGTTTCTCAGCCCCAGCATTTT.

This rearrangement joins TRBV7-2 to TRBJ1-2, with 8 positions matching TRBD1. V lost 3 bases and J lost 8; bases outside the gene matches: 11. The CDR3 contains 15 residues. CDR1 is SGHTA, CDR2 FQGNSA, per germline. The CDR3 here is CASSFDYQGASGYTF. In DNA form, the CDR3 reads TGTGCCAGCAGCTTCGATTACCAGGGGGCGTCAGGCTACACCTTC.

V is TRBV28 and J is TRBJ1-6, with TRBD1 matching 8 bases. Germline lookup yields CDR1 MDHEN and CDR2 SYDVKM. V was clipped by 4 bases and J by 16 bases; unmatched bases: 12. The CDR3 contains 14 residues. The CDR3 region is CASSSPRTGQRLHF. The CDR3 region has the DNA TGTGCCAGCAGTTCACCCAGGACAGGGCAAAGGCTCCACTTT. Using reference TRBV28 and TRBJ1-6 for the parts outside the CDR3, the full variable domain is DVKVTQSSRYLVKRTGEKVFLECVQDMDHENMFWYRQDPGLGLRLIYFSYDVKMKEKGDIPEGYSVSREKKERFSLILESASTNQTSMYLCASSSPRTGQRLHFGNGTRLTVT.

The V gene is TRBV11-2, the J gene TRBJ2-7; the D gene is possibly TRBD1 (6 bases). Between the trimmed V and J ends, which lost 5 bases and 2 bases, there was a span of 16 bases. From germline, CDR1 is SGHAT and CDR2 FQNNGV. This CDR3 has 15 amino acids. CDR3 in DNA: TGTGCCAGCAGCACCTACAGGGTGACTACCTACGAGCAGTACTTC. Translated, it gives CASSTYRVTTYEQYF.

CDR3 sequence (DNA): TGTGCCAGCTCTCCGGGAGGGGTCAATTCACCCCTCCACTTT. This translates into CASSPGGVNSPLHF. This chain uses TRBV18 with TRBJ1-6, with D tentatively TRBD1 (5 bases). V dropped 6 bases and J dropped 7 bases, with 13 bases sitting between them. Looked up from germline, CDR1 is KGHSH and CDR2 is LQKENI. The CDR3 length is 14 residues.

This chain's CDR3 is CASKYAGGPYEQYF. CDR3 nucleotides: TGCGCCAGCAAGTACGCGGGGGGCCCCTACGAGCAGTACTTC. V gene TRBV5-1 combines with J gene TRBJ2-7; 8 nucleotides agree with TRBD2. The CDR3 consists of 14 residues. The V gene's germline CDR1 is SGHRS and CDR2 YFSETQ. The V and J ends lost 6 bases and 2 bases, in that order; junction bases with no gene match: 7.

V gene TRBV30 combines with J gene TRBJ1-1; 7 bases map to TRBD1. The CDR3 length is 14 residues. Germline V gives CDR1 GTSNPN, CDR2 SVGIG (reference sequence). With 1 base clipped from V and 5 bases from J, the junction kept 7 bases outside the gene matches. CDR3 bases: TGTGCCTGGAGTGCTCGGGCAGGGGGTACTGAAGCTTTCTTT. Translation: CAWSARAGGTEAFF.

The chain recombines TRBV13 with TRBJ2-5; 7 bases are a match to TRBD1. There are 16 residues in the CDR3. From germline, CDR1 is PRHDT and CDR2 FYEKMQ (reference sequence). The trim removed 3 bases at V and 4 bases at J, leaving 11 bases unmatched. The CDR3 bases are TGTGCCAGCAGCTTGGCAGGGGGAGAAGGGAGAGAGACCCAGTACTTC. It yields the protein CASSLAGGEGRETQYF.

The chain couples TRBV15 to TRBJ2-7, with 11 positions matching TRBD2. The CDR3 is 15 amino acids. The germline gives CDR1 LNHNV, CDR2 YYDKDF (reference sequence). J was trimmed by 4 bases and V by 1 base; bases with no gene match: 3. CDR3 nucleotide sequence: TGTGCCACCAGCAGAGGTCCTAGCGGGAGGTACGAGCAGTACTTC. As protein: CATSRGPSGRYEQYF.

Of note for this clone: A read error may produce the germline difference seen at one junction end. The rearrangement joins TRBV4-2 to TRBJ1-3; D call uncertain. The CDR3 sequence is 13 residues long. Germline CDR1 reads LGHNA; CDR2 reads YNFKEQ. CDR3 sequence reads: CASSQDRGSNSNF. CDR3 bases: TGTGCCAGCAGCCAAGACAGAGGCTCTAATTCTAATTTT.

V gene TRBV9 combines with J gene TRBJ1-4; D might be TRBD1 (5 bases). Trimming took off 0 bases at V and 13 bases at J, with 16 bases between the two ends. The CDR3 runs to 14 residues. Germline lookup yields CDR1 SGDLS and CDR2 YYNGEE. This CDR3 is CASSVDLTGERLFF. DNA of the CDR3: TGTGCCAGCAGCGTAGACCTCACAGGCGAGAGACTGTTTTTT.

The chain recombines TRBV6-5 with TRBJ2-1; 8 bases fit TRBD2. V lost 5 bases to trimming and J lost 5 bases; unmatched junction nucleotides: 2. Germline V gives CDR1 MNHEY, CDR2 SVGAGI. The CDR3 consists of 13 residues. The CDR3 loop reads CASSVAGHNEQFF. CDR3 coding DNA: TGTGCCAGCAGTGTAGCGGGACACAATGAGCAGTTCTTC.

CDR3 protein: CSVEDSGSCIVYEQYF. Written as DNA, the CDR3 is TGCAGCGTTGAGGATAGCGGGAGTTGTATCGTGTACGAGCAGTACTTC. This chain links TRBV29-1 with TRBJ2-7; 9 nucleotides line up with TRBD2. Germline CDR1 SQVTM, CDR2 ANQGSEA. The CDR3 spans 16 residues. V shed 3 bases, J shed 4 bases, and the junction held 13 bases outside the gene matches.

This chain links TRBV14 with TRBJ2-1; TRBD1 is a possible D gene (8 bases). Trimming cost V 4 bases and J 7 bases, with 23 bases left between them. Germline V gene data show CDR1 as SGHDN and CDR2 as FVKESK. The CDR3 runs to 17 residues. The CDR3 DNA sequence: TGTGCCAGCAGCCCCCGGGGGGTCGGACAGGGTTTGAATGAGCAGTTCTTC. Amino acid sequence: CASSPRGVGQGLNEQFF.